This T cell receptor beta chain originates from a study of T cells after yellow fever vaccination. TCR cDNA, made by 5'RACE template switching, carried an added universal primer site and UMIs. Each CDR3 protein is one row after TCRdb ran MiXCR on the 5' RACE reads. The table includes some 300,000 distinct CDR3 sequences, roughly 3.5% detected once. This clonotype occurred a few times. V lost 0 bases, J lost 7 bases, and 13 bases lay in between. This CDR3 has 15 amino acids. In germline, CDR1 is SGHRS, CDR2 YFSETQ. This TCR derives from a man in his late teens or twenties who received the YFV17D yellow fever vaccine. The chain is built from TRBV5-1 and TRBJ2-2; D call uncertain. The sample consisted of PBMCs, taken on the day of the yellow fever booster vaccination. The CDR3 region has the DNA TGCGCCAGCAGCTTGGAGGGTCTTGGGTACGGGGAGCTGTTTTTT. This gives the protein CASSLEGLGYGELFF.